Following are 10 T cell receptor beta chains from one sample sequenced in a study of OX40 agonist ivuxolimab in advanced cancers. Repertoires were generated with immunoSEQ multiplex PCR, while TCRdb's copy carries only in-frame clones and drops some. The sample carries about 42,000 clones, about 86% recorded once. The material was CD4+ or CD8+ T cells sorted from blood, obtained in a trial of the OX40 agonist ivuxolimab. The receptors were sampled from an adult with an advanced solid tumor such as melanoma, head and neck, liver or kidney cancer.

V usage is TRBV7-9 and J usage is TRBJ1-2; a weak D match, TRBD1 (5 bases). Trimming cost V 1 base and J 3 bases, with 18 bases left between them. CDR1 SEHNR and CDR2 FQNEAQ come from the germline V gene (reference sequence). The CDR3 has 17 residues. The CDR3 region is CASSLEFPQGGDYGYTF. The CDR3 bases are TGTGCCAGCAGCTTAGAATTTCCGCAGGGCGGTGACTATGGCTACACCTTC.

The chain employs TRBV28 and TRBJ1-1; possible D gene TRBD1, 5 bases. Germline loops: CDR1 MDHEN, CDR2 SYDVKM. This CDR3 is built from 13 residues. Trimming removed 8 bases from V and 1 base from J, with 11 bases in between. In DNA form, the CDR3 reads TGTGCCAGCGGGGGATTCAGGAACACTGAAGCTTTCTTT. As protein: CASGGFRNTEAFF. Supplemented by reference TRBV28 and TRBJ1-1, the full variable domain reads DVKVTQSSRYLVKRTGEKVFLECVQDMDHENMFWYRQDPGLGLRLIYFSYDVKMKEKGDIPEGYSVSREKKERFSLILESASTNQTSMYLCASGGFRNTEAFFGQGTRLTVV.

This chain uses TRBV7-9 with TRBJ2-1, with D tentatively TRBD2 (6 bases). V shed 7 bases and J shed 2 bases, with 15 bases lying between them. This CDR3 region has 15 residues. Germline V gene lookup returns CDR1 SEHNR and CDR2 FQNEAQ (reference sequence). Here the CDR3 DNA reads TGTGCCAGCACCGACGTGACTAGGACCTACAATGAGCAGTTCTTC. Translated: CASTDVTRTYNEQFF.

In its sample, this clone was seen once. The CDR3 coding sequence is TGTGCCAGCAGTGAATGGGGGGGGAGGAACACTGAAGCTTTCTTT. Translation: CASSEWGGRNTEAFF. This sequence joins TRBV25-1 and TRBJ1-1, with D perhaps matching TRBD1 (5 bases). Trimming pared 1 base from V and 1 base from J, leaving 10 bases between. The CDR3 runs to 15 residues. Germline CDR1 reads MGHDK; CDR2 reads SYGVNS.

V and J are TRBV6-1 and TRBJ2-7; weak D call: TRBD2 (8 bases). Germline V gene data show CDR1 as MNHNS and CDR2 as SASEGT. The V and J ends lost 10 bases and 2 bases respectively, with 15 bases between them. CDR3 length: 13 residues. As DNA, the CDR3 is TGTGCCACGGGGGGGACAGCCCCCTACGAGCAGTACTTC. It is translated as CATGGTAPYEQYF.

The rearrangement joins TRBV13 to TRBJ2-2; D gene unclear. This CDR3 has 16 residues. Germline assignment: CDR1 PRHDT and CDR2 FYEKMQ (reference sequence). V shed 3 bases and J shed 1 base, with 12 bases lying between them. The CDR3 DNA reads TGTGCCAGCAGCTTCAACCTCCGACAGAACACCGGGGAGCTGTTTTTT. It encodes CASSFNLRQNTGELFF. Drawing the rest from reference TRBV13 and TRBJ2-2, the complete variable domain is AAGVIQSPRHLIKEKRETATLKCYPIPRHDTVYWYQQGPGQDPQFLISFYEKMQSDKGSIPDRFSAQQFSDYHSELNMSSLELGDSALYFCASSFNLRQNTGELFFGEGSRLTVL.

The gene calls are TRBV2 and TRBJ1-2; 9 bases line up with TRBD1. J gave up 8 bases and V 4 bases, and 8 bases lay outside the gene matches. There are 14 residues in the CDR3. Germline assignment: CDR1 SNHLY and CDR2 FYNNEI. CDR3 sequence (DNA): TGTGCCAGCAGTGTGGGGACAGGGTTCGGGGGCTACACCTTC. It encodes CASSVGTGFGGYTF. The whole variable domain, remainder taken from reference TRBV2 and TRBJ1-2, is EPEVTQTPSHQVTQMGQEVILRCVPISNHLYFYWYRQILGQKVEFLVSFYNNEISEKSEIFDDQFSVERPDGSNFTLKIRSTKLEDSAMYFCASSVGTGFGGYTFGSGTRLTVV.

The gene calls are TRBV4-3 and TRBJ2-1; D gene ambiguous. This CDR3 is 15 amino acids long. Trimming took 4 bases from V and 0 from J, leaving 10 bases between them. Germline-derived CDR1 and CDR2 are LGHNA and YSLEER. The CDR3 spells CASSLDSSSYNEQFF. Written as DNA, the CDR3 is TGCGCCAGCAGCCTTGACTCGAGCTCCTACAATGAGCAGTTCTTC.

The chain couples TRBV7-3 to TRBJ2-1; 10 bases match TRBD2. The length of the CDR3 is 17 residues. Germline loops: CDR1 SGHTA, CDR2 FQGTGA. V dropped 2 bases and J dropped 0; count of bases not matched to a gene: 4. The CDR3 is CASSLLAGGDSYNEQFF. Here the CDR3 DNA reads TGTGCCAGCAGCTTATTAGCGGGAGGTGACTCCTACAATGAGCAGTTCTTC.

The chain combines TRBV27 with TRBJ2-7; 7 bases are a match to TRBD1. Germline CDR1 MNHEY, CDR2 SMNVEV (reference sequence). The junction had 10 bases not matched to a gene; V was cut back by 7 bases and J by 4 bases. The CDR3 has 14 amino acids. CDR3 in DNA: TGTGCCAGCAATTCTCTCGGGACAGCTTACGAGCAGTACTTC. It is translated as CASNSLGTAYEQYF.